The 13 T cell receptor beta chains given below trace back to one sample, sequenced in a study of T cell changes during pregnancy in multiple sclerosis. Assay: immunoSEQ multiplex PCR; the TCRdb copy retains only in-frame clones and omits some. The table has approximately 35,000 clones, roughly 90% seen once. Sequenced here: CD4+ T cells from peripheral blood mononuclear cells, sampled after pregnancy. The receptors originated from a female donor in good health, enrolled as a control in a pregnancy study.

In DNA form, the CDR3 reads TGCGCCAGCAGCGGGGGACTAGCGGGATCGGGGAACACCGGGGAGCTGTTTTTT. Protein sequence: CASSGGLAGSGNTGELFF. This chain uses TRBV5-1 with TRBJ2-2; 13 bases align to TRBD2. This CDR3 contains 18 residues. Germline trimming cut 4 bases from V and 1 base from J; bases unmatched to any gene: 7. CDR1 and CDR2 (germline): SGHRS, YFSETQ.

The rearrangement uses TRBV7-2 and TRBJ2-5; 14 nucleotides agree with TRBD2. Trimming at V came to 1 base and at J to 7 bases, leaving 8 bases not matched to a gene. CDR1 is SGHTA, CDR2 FQGNSA, per germline. This CDR3 spans 17 amino acids. CDR3 in amino acids: CASSLEGLAGAGGTQYF. The CDR3, as DNA: TGTGCCAGCAGCTTAGAGGGACTAGCGGGAGCCGGAGGGACCCAGTACTTC.

This chain links TRBV5-1 with TRBJ2-7; D is unresolved. CDR3 length equals 14 residues. Trimming shortened V by 3 bases and J by 0 bases, and 10 bases separated the two germline ends. The V gene's germline CDR1 is SGHRS and CDR2 YFSETQ. The CDR3 bases are TGCGCCAGCAGCTCGAGCCCTAGCTCCTACGAGCAGTACTTC. It codes for CASSSSPSSYEQYF.

The chain recombines TRBV4-2 with TRBJ2-5, with 7 bases that match TRBD2. From germline, CDR1 is LGHNA and CDR2 YNFKEQ. The CDR3 length is 16 residues. With V trimmed by 4 bases and J by 2 bases, 10 bases remained unmatched. DNA for the CDR3: TGTGCCAGCAGCCCGTTTCCGGGACTACCACAAGAGACCCAGTACTTC. It is translated as CASSPFPGLPQETQYF.

In this sample, this clone turned up once. Other DNA sequences within the sample encode an identical CDR3. This chain uses TRBV18 with TRBJ2-5; D may be TRBD1 (6 bases). The CDR3 extends over 15 amino acids. CDR1 and CDR2 (germline): KGHSH, LQKENI. Trimming removed 0 bases at V and 4 bases at J, with 12 bases between. In DNA, the CDR3 is TGTGCCAGCTCACCACCGGCAGGGGTGGCAGAGACCCAGTACTTC. Translation gives CASSPPAGVAETQYF.

The chain joins TRBV6-1 to TRBJ2-7; TRBD1 matches 7 bases. From germline, CDR1 is MNHNS and CDR2 SASEGT. V was pared by 4 bases and J by 3 bases, with 3 bases of the junction left unmatched. The CDR3 covers 13 residues. The CDR3 is CASSVDRVYEQYF. Written as DNA, the CDR3 is TGTGCCAGCAGTGTTGACAGGGTCTACGAGCAGTACTTC.

The chain has TRBV5-1 and TRBJ2-7; D perhaps matches TRBD2 (5 bases). There are 16 residues in the CDR3. With 7 bases removed from V and 0 bases from J, the gap between germline ends came to 20 bases. The V gene's germline CDR1 is SGHRS and CDR2 YFSETQ. CDR3 protein: CASSPILESASYEQYF. The DNA for the CDR3 is TGCGCCAGCTCCCCGATACTAGAATCGGCCTCCTACGAGCAGTACTTC.

V is TRBV15 and J is TRBJ2-7, with 7 positions matching TRBD1. Germline loops: CDR1 LNHNV, CDR2 YYDKDF (reference sequence). There are 15 residues in the CDR3. The J segment lost 2 bases and the V segment lost 1 base, leaving 5 bases of the junction unmatched. CDR3 nucleotides: TGTGCCACCAGCAGAGTGGGGCAGGGGGCCTACGAGCAGTACTTC. Its translation is CATSRVGQGAYEQYF.

The chain uses TRBV15 and TRBJ1-2; 10 positions agree with TRBD1. CDR1 and CDR2 (germline): LNHNV, YYDKDF (reference sequence). The CDR3 consists of 15 residues. Losses at the gene ends were 0 bases for V and 5 bases for J; bases not matched to a gene: 3. The CDR3 protein is CATSRDRDRGYGYTF. The CDR3 nucleotides are TGTGCCACCAGCAGAGATAGGGACAGGGGATATGGCTACACCTTC.

The J gene is TRBJ1-3, the V gene TRBV4-2; TRBD1 matches at 7 bases. Per germline, CDR1 LGHNA and CDR2 YNFKEQ. The CDR3 has 16 amino acids. V shed 1 base, J shed 8 bases, and the junction held 11 bases outside the gene matches. The CDR3 DNA follows: TGTGCCAGCAGCCAAGCGTCAGACAGGGTCGTTCACACCATATATTTT. This translates into CASSQASDRVVHTIYF.

The rearrangement uses TRBV7-9 and TRBJ1-5; 7 nucleotides match TRBD1. The CDR3 is 14 residues long. Germline V gene lookup returns CDR1 SEHNR and CDR2 FQNEAQ (reference sequence). J was trimmed by 2 bases and V by 2 bases; bases with no gene match: 0. CDR3 in DNA: TGTGCCAGCAGCTTAACAGGGGGCAATCAGCCCCAGCATTTT. Amino acids: CASSLTGGNQPQHF. Full variable domain (missing parts from reference TRBV7-9 and TRBJ1-5): DTGVSQNPRHKITKRGQNVTFRCDPISEHNRLYWYRQTLGQGPEFLTYFQNEAQLEKSRLLSDRFSAERPKGSFSTLEIQRTEQGDSAMYLCASSLTGGNQPQHFGDGTRLSIL.

This chain uses TRBV6-5 with TRBJ1-1; D gene unclear. The CDR3 is 14 amino acids. V lost 6 bases to trimming and J lost 0 bases, with 11 bases between them. CDR1 and CDR2 (germline): MNHEY, SVGAGI. CDR3 protein: CASSKWYMNTEAFF. In DNA form, the CDR3 reads TGTGCCAGCAGCAAATGGTACATGAACACTGAAGCTTTCTTT.

The chain has TRBV5-4 and TRBJ2-5; no clear D. Germline V CDR1 and CDR2: SGHNT, YYREEE (reference sequence). This CDR3 is 14 amino acids long. The V end was cut by 6 bases, the J end by 5 bases, with 17 bases between. CDR3 residues: CASTREPSAETQYF. CDR3 bases: TGTGCCAGCACCCGAGAACCCTCCGCTGAGACCCAGTACTTC.